One and the same sample provided the 4 T cell receptor beta chains below, sequenced in a study of blood T cell repertoires in COVID-19. This table comes from immunoSEQ multiplex PCR, and its TCRdb copy is limited to in-frame clones, with some not included. The table has 55,000 to 70,000 clones, roughly four fifths seen once. What was sequenced was peripheral blood. All receptors derive from a woman aged 80 or older with acute or convalescent COVID-19.

This clone has more than one count but fewer than ten. The J gene is TRBJ1-1, the V gene TRBV7-8; tentatively, D is TRBD1 (5 bases). The germline V gene encodes CDR1 SGHVS and CDR2 FQNEAQ. Trimming cost V 4 bases and J 3 bases, with 15 bases left between them. The CDR3 sequence is 15 residues long. The CDR3 DNA sequence: TGTGCCAGCAGCTCTGACCAGGGAACTGACACTGAAGCTTTCTTT. It encodes CASSSDQGTDTEAFF.

This clone qualifies as medium-sized (0.01 to 0.1%). The V gene is TRBV12-3 or TRBV12-4, the J gene TRBJ1-2, with D unresolved. The length of the CDR3 is 12 residues. V lost 7 bases, J lost 8 bases, and 14 bases lay in between. CDR3 loop: CASTPGDWGYTF. CDR3 coding DNA: TGTGCCAGCACCCCCGGGGATTGGGGCTACACCTTC.

The chain uses TRBV30 and TRBJ1-1; D is possibly TRBD1 (5 bases). Deletions cut 0 bases from V and 1 base from J, with 15 bases between. Germline CDR1 GTSNPN, CDR2 SVGIG (reference sequence). This CDR3 has 16 amino acids. The CDR3 nucleotides read TGTGCCTGGAGTGTACAGTTCGGGGGTCCGAACACTGAAGCTTTCTTT. Translating it yields CAWSVQFGGPNTEAFF.

This sequence joins TRBV5-6 and TRBJ1-2; D uncertain. The ends were cut back, 5 bases at V and 5 bases at J, with 16 bases in the middle. The CDR3 has 14 amino acids. The germline gives CDR1 SGHDT, CDR2 YYEEEE. The CDR3 loop is CASRQVGELYGYTF. The DNA for the CDR3 is TGTGCCAGCAGACAAGTGGGCGAACTGTATGGCTACACCTTC.